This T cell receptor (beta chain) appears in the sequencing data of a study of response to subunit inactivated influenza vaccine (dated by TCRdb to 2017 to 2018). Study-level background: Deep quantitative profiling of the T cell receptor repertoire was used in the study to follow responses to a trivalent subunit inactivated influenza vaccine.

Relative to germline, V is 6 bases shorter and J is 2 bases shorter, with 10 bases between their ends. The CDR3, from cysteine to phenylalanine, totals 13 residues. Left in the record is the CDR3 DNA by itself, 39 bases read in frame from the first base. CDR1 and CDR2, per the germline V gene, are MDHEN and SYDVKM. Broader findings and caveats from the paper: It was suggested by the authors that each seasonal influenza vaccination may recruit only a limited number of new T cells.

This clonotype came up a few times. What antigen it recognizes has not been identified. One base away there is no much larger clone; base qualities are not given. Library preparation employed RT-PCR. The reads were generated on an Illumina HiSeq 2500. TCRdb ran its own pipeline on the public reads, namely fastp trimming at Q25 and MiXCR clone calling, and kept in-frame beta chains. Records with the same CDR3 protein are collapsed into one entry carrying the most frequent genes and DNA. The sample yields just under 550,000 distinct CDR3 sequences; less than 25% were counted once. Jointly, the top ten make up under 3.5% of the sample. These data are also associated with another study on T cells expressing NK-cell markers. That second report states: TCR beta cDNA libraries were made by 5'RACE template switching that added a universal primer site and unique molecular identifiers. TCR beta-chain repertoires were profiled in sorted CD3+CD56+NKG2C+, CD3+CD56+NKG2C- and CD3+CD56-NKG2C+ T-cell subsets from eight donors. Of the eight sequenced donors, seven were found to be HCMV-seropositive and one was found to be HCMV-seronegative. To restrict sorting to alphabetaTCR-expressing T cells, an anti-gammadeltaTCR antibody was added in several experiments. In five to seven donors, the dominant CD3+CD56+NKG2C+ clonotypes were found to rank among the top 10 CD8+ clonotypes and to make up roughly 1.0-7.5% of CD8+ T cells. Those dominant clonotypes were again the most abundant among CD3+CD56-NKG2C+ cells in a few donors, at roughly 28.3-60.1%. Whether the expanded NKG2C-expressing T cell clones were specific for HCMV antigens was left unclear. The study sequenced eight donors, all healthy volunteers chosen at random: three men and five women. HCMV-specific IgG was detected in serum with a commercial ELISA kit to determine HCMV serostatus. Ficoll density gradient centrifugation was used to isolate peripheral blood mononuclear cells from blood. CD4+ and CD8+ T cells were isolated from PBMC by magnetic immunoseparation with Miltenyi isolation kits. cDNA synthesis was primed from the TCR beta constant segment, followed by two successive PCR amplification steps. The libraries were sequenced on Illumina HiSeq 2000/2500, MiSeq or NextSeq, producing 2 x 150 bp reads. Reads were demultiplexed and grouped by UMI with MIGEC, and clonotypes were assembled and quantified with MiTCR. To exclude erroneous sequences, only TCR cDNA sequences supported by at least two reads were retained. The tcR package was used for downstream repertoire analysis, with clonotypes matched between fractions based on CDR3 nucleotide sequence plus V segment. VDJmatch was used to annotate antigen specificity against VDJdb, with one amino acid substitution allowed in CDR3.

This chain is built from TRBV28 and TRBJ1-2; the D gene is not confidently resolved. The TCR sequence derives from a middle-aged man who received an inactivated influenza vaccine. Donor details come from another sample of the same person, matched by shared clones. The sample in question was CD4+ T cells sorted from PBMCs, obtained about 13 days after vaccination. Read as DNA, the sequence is TGTGCCAGCAGACTCGCGAACAACTATGGCTACACCTTC. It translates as CASRLANNYGYTF.